Listed below are T cell receptor beta chains from one sample, sequenced in a study of T cells in Graves' hyperthyroidism and ophthalmopathy. TCRdb recomputed calls from the multiplex PCR reads with MiXCR, one row per CDR3 protein. The sample lists about 350,000 distinct CDR3 sequences, approximately 15% occurring once. Sequences were obtained from blood. These receptors all come from a woman in her thirties or forties with Graves' ophthalmopathy. Both conserved end residues are part of each CDR3. The D gene is left open where the match is weak. Size is omitted from some rows. Given values are once, few, many or a class for expanded clones.

clone_size: many
cdr3_length: 15
d_call: -
j_call: TRBJ2-1
v_call: TRBV20-1
cdr3_nt: TGCAGTGCTAGAGATGCGACTAGTCTCTACAATGAGCAGTTCTTC
cdr3_aa: CSARDATSLYNEQFF

clone_size: -
cdr3_length: 14
d_call: -
j_call: TRBJ1-4
v_call: TRBV14
cdr3_nt: TGTGCCAGCAGCCCCCTGGGGGGCGGTGAAAAACTGTTTTTT
cdr3_aa: CASSPLGGGEKLFF

clone_size: many
cdr3_length: 12
d_call: TRBD1
j_call: TRBJ1-2
v_call: TRBV30
cdr3_nt: TGTGCCTGGAACAGGGGGCTCGATGGCTACACCTTC
cdr3_aa: CAWNRGLDGYTF

clone_size: many
cdr3_length: 14
d_call: TRBD2
j_call: TRBJ2-3
v_call: TRBV7-9
cdr3_nt: TGTGCCCAGAGTAGTGCGGGGGGGCCCGATACGCAGTATTTT
cdr3_aa: CAQSSAGGPDTQYF

clone_size: few
cdr3_length: 16
d_call: -
j_call: TRBJ1-1
v_call: TRBV19
cdr3_nt: TGTGCCAGTAGTAAAGGACACCCAGCCGGGTACGCTGAAGCTTTCTTT
cdr3_aa: CASSKGHPAGYAEAFF

clone_size: -
cdr3_length: 15
d_call: TRBD2
j_call: TRBJ2-1
v_call: TRBV24-1
cdr3_nt: TGTGCCACCAGTGAAGCTCGCGGGGGTTACAATGAGCAGTTCTTC
cdr3_aa: CATSEARGGYNEQFF

clone_size: many
cdr3_length: 13
d_call: -
j_call: TRBJ1-2
v_call: TRBV9
cdr3_nt: TGTGCCAGCAGCCCAATCGGGACGGGAGGCTACACCTTC
cdr3_aa: CASSPIGTGGYTF

clone_size: many
cdr3_length: 13
d_call: -
j_call: TRBJ2-1
v_call: TRBV7-9
cdr3_nt: TGTGCCAGCAGCATGCACGGGGGCAATGAGCAGTTCTTC
cdr3_aa: CASSMHGGNEQFF

clone_size: many
cdr3_length: 16
d_call: TRBD1
j_call: TRBJ1-5
v_call: TRBV28
cdr3_nt: TGTGCCAGCAGTTCCCCGGAGACAGGGAGCAATCAGCCCCAGCATTTT
cdr3_aa: CASSSPETGSNQPQHF

clone_size: -
cdr3_length: 13
d_call: -
j_call: TRBJ2-7
v_call: TRBV19
cdr3_nt: TGTGCCAGTAGTATCCGCGAGTCCTACGAGCAGTACTTC
cdr3_aa: CASSIRESYEQYF

clone_size: many
cdr3_length: 16
d_call: -
j_call: TRBJ2-3
v_call: TRBV7-9
cdr3_nt: TGTGCCAGCAGCCCATTAATGGGCAGCTCCACAGATACGCAGTATTTT
cdr3_aa: CASSPLMGSSTDTQYF

clone_size: few
cdr3_length: 18
d_call: TRBD2
j_call: TRBJ2-4
v_call: TRBV19
cdr3_nt: TGTGCCAGTAGTATTACCCTCCTAGCGGCTACCGCCAAAAACATTCAGTACTTC
cdr3_aa: CASSITLLAATAKNIQYF

clone_size: many
cdr3_length: 15
d_call: TRBD1
j_call: TRBJ1-2
v_call: TRBV27
cdr3_nt: TGTGCCAGCAGTTTCCGGGTAGGGGGCGGCTATGGCTACACCTTC
cdr3_aa: CASSFRVGGGYGYTF

clone_size: few
cdr3_length: 13
d_call: -
j_call: TRBJ1-1
v_call: TRBV10-3
cdr3_nt: TGTGCCATCAGTGGAACAGGTTTAGATGAAGCTTTCTTT
cdr3_aa: CAISGTGLDEAFF

clone_size: few
cdr3_length: 13
d_call: TRBD1
j_call: TRBJ2-7
v_call: TRBV20-1
cdr3_nt: TGCAGTGGAGCCTACAGGGGCTCCTACGAGCAGTACTTC
cdr3_aa: CSGAYRGSYEQYF

clone_size: many
cdr3_length: 14
d_call: TRBD1
j_call: TRBJ2-3
v_call: TRBV5-1
cdr3_nt: TGCGCCAGCAGCCGGGACAGGGGAGGAGATACGCAGTATTTT
cdr3_aa: CASSRDRGGDTQYF

clone_size: many
cdr3_length: 15
d_call: TRBD2
j_call: TRBJ2-2
v_call: TRBV2
cdr3_nt: TGTGCCAGCAGTGTTAGCGGGGGGGTTGTCGGGGAGCTGTTTTTT
cdr3_aa: CASSVSGGVVGELFF

clone_size: many
cdr3_length: 15
d_call: TRBD1
j_call: TRBJ2-3
v_call: TRBV2
cdr3_nt: TGTGCCAGCAGCCGACAGGGGGAGGGGACAGATACGCAGTATTTT
cdr3_aa: CASSRQGEGTDTQYF

clone_size: few
cdr3_length: 16
d_call: TRBD1
j_call: TRBJ2-2
v_call: TRBV3-1
cdr3_nt: TGTGCCAGCAGCCAAGATCTCAGGGGGAGAACCGGGGAGCTGTTTTTT
cdr3_aa: CASSQDLRGRTGELFF

clone_size: many
cdr3_length: 14
d_call: -
j_call: TRBJ1-1
v_call: TRBV2
cdr3_nt: TGTGCCAGCAGTGATGGGGGACCGAACACTGAAGCTTTCTTT
cdr3_aa: CASSDGGPNTEAFF

clone_size: -
cdr3_length: 15
d_call: TRBD2
j_call: TRBJ2-1
v_call: TRBV20-1
cdr3_nt: TGCAGTGCTCCCAATAGCGGGGGGGCCACCGGGGAGCAGTTCTTC
cdr3_aa: CSAPNSGGATGEQFF

clone_size: many
cdr3_length: 15
d_call: TRBD1
j_call: TRBJ1-1
v_call: TRBV2
cdr3_nt: TGTGCCAGCAGTAGACCCGGACAGGGGGCACCTGAAGCTTTCTTT
cdr3_aa: CASSRPGQGAPEAFF

clone_size: many
cdr3_length: 13
d_call: -
j_call: TRBJ1-1
v_call: TRBV18
cdr3_nt: TGTGCCAGCTTAGGGGAATTCAACACTGAAGCTTTCTTT
cdr3_aa: CASLGEFNTEAFF

clone_size: many
cdr3_length: 16
d_call: TRBD1
j_call: TRBJ1-5
v_call: TRBV12-3/TRBV12-4
cdr3_nt: TGTGCCAGCACCCGACACCCCGGGACAGGCAATCAGCCCCAGCATTTT
cdr3_aa: CASTRHPGTGNQPQHF

clone_size: -
cdr3_length: 12
d_call: -
j_call: TRBJ1-2
v_call: TRBV7-9
cdr3_nt: TGTGCCAGCAGCTTCATGGGTGAAAGCTACACCTTC
cdr3_aa: CASSFMGESYTF

clone_size: few
cdr3_length: 13
d_call: -
j_call: TRBJ1-2
v_call: TRBV4-1
cdr3_nt: TGCGCCAGCAGCCAAGATAGCGTGGGCGGCTACACCTTC
cdr3_aa: CASSQDSVGGYTF

clone_size: few
cdr3_length: 15
d_call: TRBD2
j_call: TRBJ2-7
v_call: TRBV20-1
cdr3_nt: TGCAGTGCTACATCCTCTGGCGGGAGGGTTTACGAGCAGTACTTC
cdr3_aa: CSATSSGGRVYEQYF

clone_size: few
cdr3_length: 14
d_call: TRBD2
j_call: TRBJ2-3
v_call: TRBV20-1
cdr3_nt: TGCAGTGCTGTAAGCGGGGGCCGCACAGATACGCAGTATTTT
cdr3_aa: CSAVSGGRTDTQYF

clone_size: many
cdr3_length: 17
d_call: TRBD1
j_call: TRBJ1-5
v_call: TRBV27
cdr3_nt: TGTGCCAGCAGTTCGATACCCCCGGACAGGGCTTTTCAGCCCCAGCATTTT
cdr3_aa: CASSSIPPDRAFQPQHF

clone_size: few
cdr3_length: 13
d_call: -
j_call: TRBJ1-2
v_call: TRBV7-9
cdr3_nt: TGTGCCAGCAGCCCATCCCCAAGCTATGGCTACACCTTC
cdr3_aa: CASSPSPSYGYTF

clone_size: many
cdr3_length: 12
d_call: -
j_call: TRBJ1-1
v_call: TRBV13
cdr3_nt: TGTGCCAGCAGCGGGGGTCGGACTGAAGCTTTCTTT
cdr3_aa: CASSGGRTEAFF

clone_size: many
cdr3_length: 14
d_call: -
j_call: TRBJ2-3
v_call: TRBV7-6
cdr3_nt: TGTGCCAGCAGCTCAGGGGGGCGCACAGATACGCAGTATTTT
cdr3_aa: CASSSGGRTDTQYF

clone_size: few
cdr3_length: 16
d_call: -
j_call: TRBJ2-3
v_call: TRBV7-9
cdr3_nt: TGTGCCAGCAGCGGAGGGACAGATTTTTACACAGATACGCAGTATTTT
cdr3_aa: CASSGGTDFYTDTQYF

clone_size: -
cdr3_length: 17
d_call: -
j_call: TRBJ2-2
v_call: TRBV5-1
cdr3_nt: TGCGCCAGCAGCAAGGGCCCTAGGAACTCGAACACCGGGGAGCTGTTTTTT
cdr3_aa: CASSKGPRNSNTGELFF

clone_size: many
cdr3_length: 12
d_call: -
j_call: TRBJ2-7
v_call: TRBV29-1
cdr3_nt: TGCAGCGTTGATCAGGGGACCTACGAGCAGTACTTC
cdr3_aa: CSVDQGTYEQYF

clone_size: many
cdr3_length: 12
d_call: -
j_call: TRBJ2-7
v_call: TRBV2
cdr3_nt: TGTGCCAGCAGGAGGGACGCAGACGAGCAGTACTTC
cdr3_aa: CASRRDADEQYF

clone_size: many
cdr3_length: 16
d_call: TRBD1
j_call: TRBJ1-2
v_call: TRBV12-3/TRBV12-4
cdr3_nt: TGTGCCAGCAGTCTTGAACAGGGGGCGCGGAGCTATGGCTACACCTTC
cdr3_aa: CASSLEQGARSYGYTF

clone_size: many
cdr3_length: 11
d_call: -
j_call: TRBJ1-1
v_call: TRBV12-3/TRBV12-4
cdr3_nt: TGTGCCAGCAGTCAAGTGGGGGGGGCTTTCTTT
cdr3_aa: CASSQVGGAFF

clone_size: -
cdr3_length: 14
d_call: -
j_call: TRBJ1-2
v_call: TRBV20-1
cdr3_nt: TGCAGTGCCCAGGGACTGAACAATGACTATGGCTACACCTTC
cdr3_aa: CSAQGLNNDYGYTF

clone_size: few
cdr3_length: 15
d_call: -
j_call: TRBJ1-2
v_call: TRBV30
cdr3_nt: TGTGCCTGGAGTGCCCCTAGACGGGGGGAAATTGGCTACACCTTC
cdr3_aa: CAWSAPRRGEIGYTF

clone_size: many
cdr3_length: 16
d_call: -
j_call: TRBJ1-5
v_call: TRBV6-5
cdr3_nt: TGTGCCAGCAGTTACGCCGGAGGGGCAGGAGGTCAGCCCCAGCATTTT
cdr3_aa: CASSYAGGAGGQPQHF

clone_size: many
cdr3_length: 13
d_call: -
j_call: TRBJ1-3
v_call: TRBV29-1
cdr3_nt: TGCAGCGTTGGCTTGGGCCCTGGAAACACCATATATTTT
cdr3_aa: CSVGLGPGNTIYF

clone_size: -
cdr3_length: 15
d_call: TRBD2
j_call: TRBJ2-5
v_call: TRBV30
cdr3_nt: TGTGCCTGGAGTGTAGCCGGGGGGGTCCAAGAGACCCAGTACTTC
cdr3_aa: CAWSVAGGVQETQYF

clone_size: many
cdr3_length: 12
d_call: -
j_call: TRBJ2-7
v_call: TRBV2
cdr3_nt: TGTGCCAGCAGTAGGGTCTACTACGAGCAGTACTTC
cdr3_aa: CASSRVYYEQYF

clone_size: -
cdr3_length: 17
d_call: -
j_call: TRBJ2-1
v_call: TRBV7-8
cdr3_nt: TGTGCCAGCAGCTTAAGGGGGGGATCAACTATTTGCAATGAGCAGTTCTTC
cdr3_aa: CASSLRGGSTICNEQFF

clone_size: few
cdr3_length: 17
d_call: -
j_call: TRBJ2-7
v_call: TRBV5-6
cdr3_nt: TGTGCCAGCAGCGCCGACCGTCGGGGACGATATTCCTACGAGCAGTACTTC
cdr3_aa: CASSADRRGRYSYEQYF

clone_size: many
cdr3_length: 14
d_call: -
j_call: TRBJ2-3
v_call: TRBV24-1
cdr3_nt: TGTGCCACCAGTGACCCCTCGGGTCTGAATACGCAGTATTTT
cdr3_aa: CATSDPSGLNTQYF

clone_size: -
cdr3_length: 14
d_call: TRBD1
j_call: TRBJ1-1
v_call: TRBV5-1
cdr3_nt: TGCGCCAGCAGCCTACAGGGGACTTACACTGAAGCTTTCTTT
cdr3_aa: CASSLQGTYTEAFF

clone_size: many
cdr3_length: 15
d_call: -
j_call: TRBJ2-1
v_call: TRBV29-1
cdr3_nt: TGCAGCGTTGCGCCTAGCACGACCTCCTACAATGAGCAGTTCTTC
cdr3_aa: CSVAPSTTSYNEQFF

clone_size: -
cdr3_length: 13
d_call: -
j_call: TRBJ2-2
v_call: TRBV3-1
cdr3_nt: TGTGCCAGCAGCCTCGGGGTAACGGTTGAGCTGTTTTTT
cdr3_aa: CASSLGVTVELFF

clone_size: -
cdr3_length: 15
d_call: TRBD1
j_call: TRBJ2-3
v_call: TRBV3-1
cdr3_nt: TGTGCCAGCAGCCTGGACAGGTTGGGGACAGATACGCAGTATTTT
cdr3_aa: CASSLDRLGTDTQYF

clone_size: many
cdr3_length: 14
d_call: TRBD1
j_call: TRBJ2-1
v_call: TRBV7-8
cdr3_nt: TGTGCCAGCAGCGTCGACAGGGTCCACAATGAGCAGTTCTTC
cdr3_aa: CASSVDRVHNEQFF

clone_size: many
cdr3_length: 14
d_call: -
j_call: TRBJ1-2
v_call: TRBV15
cdr3_nt: TGTGCCACCAGCAGAGACGCGACACTCTATGGCTACACCTTC
cdr3_aa: CATSRDATLYGYTF

clone_size: many
cdr3_length: 14
d_call: -
j_call: TRBJ1-1
v_call: TRBV18
cdr3_nt: TGTGCCAGCTCACCATCTCTCATGAACACTGAAGCTTTCTTT
cdr3_aa: CASSPSLMNTEAFF

clone_size: many
cdr3_length: 14
d_call: -
j_call: TRBJ1-5
v_call: TRBV28
cdr3_nt: TGTGCCAGCAGTCTAGGACAGAGCAATCAGCCCCAGCATTTT
cdr3_aa: CASSLGQSNQPQHF

clone_size: few
cdr3_length: 12
d_call: -
j_call: TRBJ2-3
v_call: TRBV6-1
cdr3_nt: TGTGCCAGCAAAACAGGGACAGATACGCAGTATTTT
cdr3_aa: CASKTGTDTQYF

clone_size: many
cdr3_length: 15
d_call: TRBD1
j_call: TRBJ2-7
v_call: TRBV27
cdr3_nt: TGTGCCAGCAGCTCGGAGACAGGGGCCCACTACGAGCAGTACTTC
cdr3_aa: CASSSETGAHYEQYF